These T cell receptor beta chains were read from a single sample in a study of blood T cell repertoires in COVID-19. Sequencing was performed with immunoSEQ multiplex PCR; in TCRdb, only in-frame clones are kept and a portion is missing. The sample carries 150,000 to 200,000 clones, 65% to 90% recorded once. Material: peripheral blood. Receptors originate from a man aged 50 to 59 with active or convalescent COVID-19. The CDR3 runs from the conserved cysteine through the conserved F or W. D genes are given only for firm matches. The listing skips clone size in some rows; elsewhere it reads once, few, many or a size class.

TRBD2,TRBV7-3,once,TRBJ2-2,TGTGCCAGCAGCTTAACCCCCCCAGGACTAGGATTAAACGGGGAGCTGTTTTTT,CASSLTPPGLGLNGELFF
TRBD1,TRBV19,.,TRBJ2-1,TGTGCCAGCTCCGGGACAGGGCCCTTTAATGAGCAGTTCTTC,CASSGTGPFNEQFF
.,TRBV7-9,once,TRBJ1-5,TGTGCCAGCAGCCCAAGGGGGGGGGATCAGCCCCAGCATTTT,CASSPRGGDQPQHF
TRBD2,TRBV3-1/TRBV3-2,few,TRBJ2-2,TGTGCCAGCAGCCAAGCCAGACTAGCGGGGGCCGGGGAGCTGTTTTTT,CASSQARLAGAGELFF
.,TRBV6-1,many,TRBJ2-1,TGTGCCAGCAGTGAATATAACGGGAGTCTGAATGAGCAGTTCTTC,CASSEYNGSLNEQFF
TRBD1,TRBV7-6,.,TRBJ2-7,TGTGCCAGCAGCCCACTCCACAGGGGGAGCGGAGAGCAGTACTTC,CASSPLHRGSGEQYF
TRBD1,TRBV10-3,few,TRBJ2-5,TGTGCCATTAGCGGACAGGGAGAGACCCAGTACTTC,CAISGQGETQYF
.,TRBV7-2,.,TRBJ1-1,TGTGCCAGCAGCTTAGGGGGGGACGTGGGAAATCTTGAAGCTTTCTTT,CASSLGGDVGNLEAFF
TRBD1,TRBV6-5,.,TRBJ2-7,TGTGCCAGCAGTTACGACTACGGGACAGGTCGGAGCGAGCAGTACTTC,CASSYDYGTGRSEQYF
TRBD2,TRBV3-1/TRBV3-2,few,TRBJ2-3,TGTGCCAGCAGCCAAGAGAGCGGGAGGACAGATACGCAGTATTTT,CASSQESGRTDTQYF
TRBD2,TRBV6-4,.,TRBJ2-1,TGTGCCAGCAGTGCCGGAGCGGGGGGGCCTTTGAATGAGCAGTTCTTC,CASSAGAGGPLNEQFF
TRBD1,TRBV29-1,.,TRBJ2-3,TGCAGCGTCGACAGGGGGCTGGGCACAGATACGCAGTATTTT,CSVDRGLGTDTQYF
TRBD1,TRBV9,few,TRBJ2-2,TGTGCCAGCAGCGTCGACAGGGTTCCCCCCACCGGGGAGCTGTTTTTT,CASSVDRVPPTGELFF
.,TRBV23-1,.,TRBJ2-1,TGCGCCAGCAATCTCTATCGACTAGACTACAATGAGCAGTTCTTC,CASNLYRLDYNEQFF
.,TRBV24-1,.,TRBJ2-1,TGTGCCACCAGACAGGGGGGGAATGAGCAGTTCTTC,CATRQGGNEQFF
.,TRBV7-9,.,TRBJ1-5,TGTGCCAGCAGCGCCCAGGATCAGCCCCAGCATTTT,CASSAQDQPQHF
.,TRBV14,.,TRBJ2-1,TGTGCCAGCAGCCAAGAGATTGGGGAGATCGCGTCCTACAATGAGCAGTTCTTC,CASSQEIGEIASYNEQFF
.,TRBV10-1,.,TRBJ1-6,TGCGCCAGCAGTGACGGGGTTGGTTCACCCCTCCACTTT,CASSDGVGSPLHF
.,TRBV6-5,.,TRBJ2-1,TGTGCCAGCAGAGTTTCTAAGGGGTTATACAATGAGCAGTTCTTC,CASRVSKGLYNEQFF
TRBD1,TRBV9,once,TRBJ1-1,TGTGCCAGCAGCGCCTCCGACAGGGGATACACTGAAGCTTTCTTT,CASSASDRGYTEAFF
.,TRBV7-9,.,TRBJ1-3,TGTGCCAGCAGCTTAGCGCAGGCCAGCTCTGGAAACACCATATATTTT,CASSLAQASSGNTIYF
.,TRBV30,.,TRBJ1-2,TGTGCCTGGAGTAGGGGCCATGGCTACACCTTC,CAWSRGHGYTF
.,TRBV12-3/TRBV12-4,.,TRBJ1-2,TGTGCCAGCAGTTTATCGGGTTCCTATGGCTACACCTTC,CASSLSGSYGYTF
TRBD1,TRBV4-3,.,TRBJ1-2,TGCGCCAGCAGCCAAGCTGGCCTACAGGGGGATGGCTACACCTTC,CASSQAGLQGDGYTF
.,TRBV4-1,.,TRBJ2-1,TGCGCCAGCAGCCAAGGGACAGCTTACGGGCCGTTCTTC,CASSQGTAYGPFF
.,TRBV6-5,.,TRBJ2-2,TGTGCCAGCAGGAAGGGGACTCTCACCGGGGAGCTGTTTTTT,CASRKGTLTGELFF
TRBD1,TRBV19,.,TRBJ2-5,TGTGCCAGTCCCCCTTGGCGCCCGGGACAGTTTAATTTCCAAGAGACCCAGTACTTC,CASPPWRPGQFNFQETQYF
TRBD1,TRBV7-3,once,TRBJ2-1,TGTGCCAGCAGCTTCTTAGGGGGCAGGGATGAGCAGTTCTTC,CASSFLGGRDEQFF
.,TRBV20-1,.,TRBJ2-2,TGCAGTGCTAGGGGAGCCGGGGAGCTGTTTTTT,CSARGAGELFF
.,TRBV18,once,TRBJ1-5,TGTGCCAGCTCACCGGGGGGACCGGGGAAACCCCAGCATTTT,CASSPGGPGKPQHF
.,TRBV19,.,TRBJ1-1,TGTGCCAGTAGTATGCGACAGAACACTGAAGCTTTCTTT,CASSMRQNTEAFF
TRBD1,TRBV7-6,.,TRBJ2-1,TGTGCCAGCAGCTCCTACGCGGGACAGGGGAATGAGCAGTTCTTC,CASSSYAGQGNEQFF